The TCR beta chain under discussion was sequenced for a study of T cell changes during pregnancy in multiple sclerosis (dated by TCRdb to the late 2010s). Study-wide context: The study examined how the T cell repertoire changed over the course of pregnancy in women with multiple sclerosis.

A note on this clone: Which antigen it targets is not known. No much larger clone is present one base from it, and per-base qualities are unavailable.

For CDR1 and CDR2, the germline V gene (reference sequence) lists MNHEY and SMNVEV. From its cysteine to its phenylalanine, the CDR3 spans 14 amino acids. The CDR3 DNA has 42 bases and is translated from base 1. Relative to germline, V is 5 bases shorter and J is 1 base shorter, with 11 bases between their ends. Libraries were constructed by the immunoSEQ multiplex PCR assay. TCRdb re-hosts the immuneACCESS table, in-frame sequences only. Its copies lack some clones; in the studies checked, an unresolved V gene accounts for under half of them, and the cause for the rest is not known. The sample table contains under 50,000 clones; only one count was recorded for approximately 90% of them. In total, the top ten clones hold more than 20% of the sample.

This clonotype was obtained from a female donor with multiple sclerosis, enrolled in a pregnancy study. The starting material was CD8+ T cells from peripheral blood mononuclear cells, obtained before pregnancy. The chain is made from TRBV27 and TRBJ1-1, with no reliable assignment of the D segment. The CDR3 loop reads CASSGDPRNTEAFF. The DNA sequence is given as TGTGCCAGCAGTGGAGATCCCCGGAACACTGAAGCTTTCTTT.